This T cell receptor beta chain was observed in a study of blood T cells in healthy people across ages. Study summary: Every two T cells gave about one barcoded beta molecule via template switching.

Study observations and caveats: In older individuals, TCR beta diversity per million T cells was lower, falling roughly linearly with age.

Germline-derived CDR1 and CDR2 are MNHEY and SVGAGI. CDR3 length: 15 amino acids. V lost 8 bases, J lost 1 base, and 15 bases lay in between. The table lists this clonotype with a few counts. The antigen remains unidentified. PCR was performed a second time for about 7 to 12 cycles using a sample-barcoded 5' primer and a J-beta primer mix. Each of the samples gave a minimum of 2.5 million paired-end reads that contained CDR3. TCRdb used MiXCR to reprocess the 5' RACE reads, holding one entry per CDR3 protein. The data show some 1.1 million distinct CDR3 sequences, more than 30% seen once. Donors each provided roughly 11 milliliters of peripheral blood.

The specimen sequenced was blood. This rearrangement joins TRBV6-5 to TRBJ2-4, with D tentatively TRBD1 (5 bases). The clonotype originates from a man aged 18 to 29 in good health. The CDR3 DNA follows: TGTGCCAGCCGTGATCATAGGGGTGCCAAAAACATTCAGTACTTC. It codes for CASRDHRGAKNIQYF.